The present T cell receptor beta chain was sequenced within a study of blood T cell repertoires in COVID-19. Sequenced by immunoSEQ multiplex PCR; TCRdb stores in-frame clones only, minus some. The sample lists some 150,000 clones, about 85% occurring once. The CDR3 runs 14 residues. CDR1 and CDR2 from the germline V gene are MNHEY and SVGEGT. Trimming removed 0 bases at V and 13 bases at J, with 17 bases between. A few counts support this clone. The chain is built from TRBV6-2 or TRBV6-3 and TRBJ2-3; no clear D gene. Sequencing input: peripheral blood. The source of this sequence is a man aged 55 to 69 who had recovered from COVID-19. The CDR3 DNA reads TGTGCCAGCAGTTACTCGAATCTGGCGGATAAGGAGTATTTT. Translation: CASSYSNLADKEYF.